The present T cell receptor (beta chain) was sequenced within a study of blood T cell repertoires in COVID-19. Study details: The origin of the acute and convalescent COVID-19 samples was the United States, Italy and Spain.

In terms of age and location, participants ranged from roughly 18 to 90 years and lived in around 22 US areas. Donors of Cohort 3 who recovered were those that had two negative PCRs, clearance, or symptom resolution. Using immunoSEQ multiplex PCR, the repertoire was profiled, and TCRdb retains in-frame clones only, with some absent. The sample contains approximately 400,000 clones, about 89% of which appear only once. Germline V lookup: CDR1 SQVTM, CDR2 ANQGSEA. After removal of 7 bases from V and 6 bases from J, the junction contained 7 bases not matched to a gene. This CDR3 has 12 residues. Material: PBMCs or T cells enriched from blood (not recorded which). The chain uses TRBV29-1 and TRBJ1-2; 8 bases agree with TRBD1. This receptor was taken from a young man who had recovered from COVID-19. The CDR3, as DNA: TGCAGCGGTGCAGGGGGCGGGGATGGCTACACCTTC. This sequence encodes CSGAGGGDGYTF.